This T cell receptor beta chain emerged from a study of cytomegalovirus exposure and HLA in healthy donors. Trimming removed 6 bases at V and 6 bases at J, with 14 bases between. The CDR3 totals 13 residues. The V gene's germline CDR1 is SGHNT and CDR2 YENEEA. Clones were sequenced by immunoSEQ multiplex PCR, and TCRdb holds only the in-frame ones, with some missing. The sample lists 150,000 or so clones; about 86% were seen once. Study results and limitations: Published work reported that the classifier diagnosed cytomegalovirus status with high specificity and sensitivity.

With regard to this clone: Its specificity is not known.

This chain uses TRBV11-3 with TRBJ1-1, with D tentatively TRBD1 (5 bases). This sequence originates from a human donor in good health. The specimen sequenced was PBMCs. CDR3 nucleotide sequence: TGTGCCAGCAGTCTTACGACGGGGGCTGAAGCTTTCTTT. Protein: CASSLTTGAEAFF.